This TCR beta chain was identified in a study of T cell repertoires in cytomegalovirus infection. MiXCR was run by TCRdb on the reads, yielding one entry per CDR3 protein. The data hold 350,000 to 400,000 distinct CDR3 sequences, with about a third observed a single time. Study-wide findings and caveats: The response measured ex vivo was dominated by TCR beta clonotypes (HLA-C-restricted and CMV-specific).

The CDR3 runs to 15 residues. The J segment lost 5 bases and the V segment lost 4 bases, leaving 7 bases of the junction unmatched. Germline V gene sequence: CDR1 MNHEY, CDR2 SVGAGI. In its sample, this clonotype was seen a few times. Its target is not known. This rearrangement joins TRBV6-5 to TRBJ1-3; 8 bases match TRBD1. Here the sequenced sample was cultured PBMCs, taken from culture after CMV antigen stimulation. The clonotype comes from a human donor in good health (CMV status not recorded). Some clones in this sample may be carry-over from other donors' samples. The CDR3 DNA follows: TGTGCCAGCAGTTCCGGGACAGGACCTAGAAACACCATATATTTT. Protein product: CASSSGTGPRNTIYF.